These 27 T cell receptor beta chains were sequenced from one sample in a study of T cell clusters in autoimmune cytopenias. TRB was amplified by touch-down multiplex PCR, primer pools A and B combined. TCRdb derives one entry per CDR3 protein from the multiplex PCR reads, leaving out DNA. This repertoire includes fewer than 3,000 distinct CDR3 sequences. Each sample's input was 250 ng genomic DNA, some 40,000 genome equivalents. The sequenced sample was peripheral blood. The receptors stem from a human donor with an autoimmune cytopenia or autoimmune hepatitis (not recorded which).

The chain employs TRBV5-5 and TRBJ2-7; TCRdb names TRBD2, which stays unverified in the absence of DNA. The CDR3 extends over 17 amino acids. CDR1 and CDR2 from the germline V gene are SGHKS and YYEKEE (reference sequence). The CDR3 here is CASSLASGEGGGYEQYF.

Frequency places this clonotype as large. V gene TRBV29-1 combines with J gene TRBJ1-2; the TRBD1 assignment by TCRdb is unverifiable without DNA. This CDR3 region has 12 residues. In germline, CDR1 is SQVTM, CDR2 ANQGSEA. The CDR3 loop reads CSVLTGGYGYTF. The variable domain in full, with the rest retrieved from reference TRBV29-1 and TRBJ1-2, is SAVISQKPSRDICQRGTSLTIQCQVDSQVTMMFWYRQQPGQSLTLIATANQGSEATYESGFVIDKFPISRPNLTFSTLTVSNMSPEDSSIYLCSVLTGGYGYTFGSGTRLTVV.

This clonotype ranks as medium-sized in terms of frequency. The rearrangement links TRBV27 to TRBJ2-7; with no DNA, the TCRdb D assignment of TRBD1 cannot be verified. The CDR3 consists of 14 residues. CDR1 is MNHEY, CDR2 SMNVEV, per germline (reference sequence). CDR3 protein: CASSLSRGDSEQYF.

The CDR3 is CASSFVAGDTGELFF. This rearrangement joins TRBV4-3 to TRBJ2-2; as DNA is missing, the TRBD2 call by TCRdb cannot be tested. The CDR3 loop spans 15 amino acids. Germline CDR1 reads LGHNA; CDR2 reads YSLEER.

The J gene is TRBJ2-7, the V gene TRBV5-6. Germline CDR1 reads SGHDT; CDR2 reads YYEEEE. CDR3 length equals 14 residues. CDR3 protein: CASSVDATSYEQYF.

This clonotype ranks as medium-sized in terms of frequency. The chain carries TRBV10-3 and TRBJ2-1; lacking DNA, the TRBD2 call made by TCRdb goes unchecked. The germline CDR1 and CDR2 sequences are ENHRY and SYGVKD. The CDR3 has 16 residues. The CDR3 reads CAISESGASRTGEQFF.

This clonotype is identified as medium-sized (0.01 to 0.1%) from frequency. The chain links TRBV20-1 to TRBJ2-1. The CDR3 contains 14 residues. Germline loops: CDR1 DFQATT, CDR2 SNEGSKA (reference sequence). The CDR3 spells CSASSESSYNEQFF.

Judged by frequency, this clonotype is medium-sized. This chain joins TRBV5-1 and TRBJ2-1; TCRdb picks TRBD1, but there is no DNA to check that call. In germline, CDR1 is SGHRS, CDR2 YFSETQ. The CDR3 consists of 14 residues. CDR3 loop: CASSPPDSRNEQFF. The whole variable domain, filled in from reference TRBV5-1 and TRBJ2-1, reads KAGVTQTPRYLIKTRGQQVTLSCSPISGHRSVSWYQQTPGQGLQFLFEYFSETQRNKGNFPGRFSGRQFSNSRSEMNVSTLELGDSALYLCASSPPDSRNEQFFGPGTRLTVL.

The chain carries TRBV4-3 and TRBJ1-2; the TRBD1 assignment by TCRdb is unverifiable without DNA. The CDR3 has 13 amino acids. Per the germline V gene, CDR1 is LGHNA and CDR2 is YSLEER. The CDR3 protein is CASSSGLGYGYTF.

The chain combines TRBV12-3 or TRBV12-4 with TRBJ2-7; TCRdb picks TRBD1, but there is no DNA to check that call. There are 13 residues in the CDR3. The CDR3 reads CASSSGTGREQYF.

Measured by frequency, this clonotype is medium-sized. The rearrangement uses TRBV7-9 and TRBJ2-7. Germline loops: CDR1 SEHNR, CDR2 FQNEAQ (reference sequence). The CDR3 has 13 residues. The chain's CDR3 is CASSLTATYEQYF.

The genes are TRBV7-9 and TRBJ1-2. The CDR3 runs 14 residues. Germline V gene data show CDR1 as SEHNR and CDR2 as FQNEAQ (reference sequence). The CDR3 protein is CASSLVSSNYGYTF.

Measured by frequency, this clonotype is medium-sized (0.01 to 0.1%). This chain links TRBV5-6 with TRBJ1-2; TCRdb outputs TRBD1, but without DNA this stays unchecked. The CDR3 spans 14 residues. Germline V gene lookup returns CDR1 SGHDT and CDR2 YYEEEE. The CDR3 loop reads CASSLAGAPYGYTF.

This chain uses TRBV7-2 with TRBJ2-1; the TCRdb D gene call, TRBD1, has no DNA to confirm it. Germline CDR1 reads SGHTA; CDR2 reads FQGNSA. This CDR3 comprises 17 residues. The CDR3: CASSLFPGSDAYNEQFF.

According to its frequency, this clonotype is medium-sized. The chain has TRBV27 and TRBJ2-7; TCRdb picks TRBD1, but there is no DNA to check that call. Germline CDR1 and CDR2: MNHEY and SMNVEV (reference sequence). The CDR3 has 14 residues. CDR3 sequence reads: CASSFGRGPYEQYF.

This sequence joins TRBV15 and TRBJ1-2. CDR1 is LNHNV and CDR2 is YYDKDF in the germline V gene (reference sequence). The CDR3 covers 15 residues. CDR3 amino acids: CASSLPRGLTYGYTF.

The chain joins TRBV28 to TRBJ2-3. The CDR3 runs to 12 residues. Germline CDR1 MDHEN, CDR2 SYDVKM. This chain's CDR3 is CASSLTWDTQYF.

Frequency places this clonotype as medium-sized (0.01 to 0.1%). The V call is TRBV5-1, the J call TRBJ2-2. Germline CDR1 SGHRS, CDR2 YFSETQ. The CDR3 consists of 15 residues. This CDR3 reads CASSLPVANTGELFF.

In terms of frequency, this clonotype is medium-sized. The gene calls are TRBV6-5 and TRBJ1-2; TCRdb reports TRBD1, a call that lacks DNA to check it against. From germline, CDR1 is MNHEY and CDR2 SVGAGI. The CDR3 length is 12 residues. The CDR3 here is CASERGGYGYTF.

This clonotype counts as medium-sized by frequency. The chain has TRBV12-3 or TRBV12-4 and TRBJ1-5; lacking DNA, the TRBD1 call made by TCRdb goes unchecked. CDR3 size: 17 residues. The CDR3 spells CASSSGTGGGSNQPQHF.

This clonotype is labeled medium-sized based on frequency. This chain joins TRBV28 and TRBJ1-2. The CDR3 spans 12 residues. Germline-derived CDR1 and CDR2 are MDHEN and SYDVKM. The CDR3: CASSLGVNGYTF.

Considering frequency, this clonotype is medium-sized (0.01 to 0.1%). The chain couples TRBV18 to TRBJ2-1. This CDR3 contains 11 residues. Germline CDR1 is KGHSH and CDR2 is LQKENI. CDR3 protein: CASSFDNEQFF.

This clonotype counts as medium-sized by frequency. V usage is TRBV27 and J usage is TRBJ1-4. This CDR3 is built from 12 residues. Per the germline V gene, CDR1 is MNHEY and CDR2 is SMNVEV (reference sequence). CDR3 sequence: CASSLLTGKLFF.

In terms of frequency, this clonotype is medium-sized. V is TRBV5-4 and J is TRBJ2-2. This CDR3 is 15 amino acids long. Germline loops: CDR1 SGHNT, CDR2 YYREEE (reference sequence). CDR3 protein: CASSPGVPNTGELFF. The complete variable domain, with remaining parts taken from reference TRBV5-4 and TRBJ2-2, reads ETGVTQSPTHLIKTRGQQVTLRCSSQSGHNTVSWYQQALGQGPQFIFQYYREEENGRGNFPPRFSGLQFPNYSSELNVNALELDDSALYLCASSPGVPNTGELFFGEGSRLTVL.

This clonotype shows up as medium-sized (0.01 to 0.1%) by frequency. The chain's CDR3 is CASSYRQGGWDSPLHF. V usage is TRBV5-4 and J usage is TRBJ1-6; TCRdb calls TRBD1, which cannot be checked without DNA. Germline values: CDR1 SGHNT, CDR2 YYREEE (reference sequence). The CDR3 length is 16 residues.

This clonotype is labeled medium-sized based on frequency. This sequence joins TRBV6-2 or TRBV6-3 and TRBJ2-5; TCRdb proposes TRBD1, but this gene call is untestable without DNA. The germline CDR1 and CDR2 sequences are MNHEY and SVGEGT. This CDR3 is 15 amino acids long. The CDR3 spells CASSTPTGGRETQYF.

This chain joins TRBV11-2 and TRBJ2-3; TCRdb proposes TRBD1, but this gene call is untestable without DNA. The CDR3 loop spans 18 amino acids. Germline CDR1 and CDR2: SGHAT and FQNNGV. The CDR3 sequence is CASSFDARTGSASDTQYF.